A single sample is the source of the 31 T cell receptor beta chains below, sequenced in a study of T cell responses to AZD1222 COVID-19 vaccine. The table came from immunoSEQ multiplex PCR; TCRdb's copy has only in-frame clones and leaves some out. The sample shows tens of thousands of clones, about 83% of them seen only once. The input for sequencing was peripheral blood, taken 28 days after the second AZD1222 dose. These receptors originate from an adult who received the AZD1222 COVID-19 vaccine.

The V gene is TRBV28, the J gene TRBJ2-3; D gene uncertain. The V end lost 6 bases, the J end lost 5 bases, and 15 bases lay between the germline ends. The germline V gene encodes CDR1 MDHEN and CDR2 SYDVKM. CDR3 length: 14 amino acids. CDR3 sequence (DNA): TGTGCCAGCAGCAAACCCCGTCTAGGAGATACGCAGTATTTT. Translation gives CASSKPRLGDTQYF. The full variable domain, with the rest looked up from reference TRBV28 and TRBJ2-3, is DVKVTQSSRYLVKRTGEKVFLECVQDMDHENMFWYRQDPGLGLRLIYFSYDVKMKEKGDIPEGYSVSREKKERFSLILESASTNQTSMYLCASSKPRLGDTQYFGPGTRLTVL.

This clone came up a few times. The chain is built from TRBV5-6 and TRBJ2-7; D gene ambiguous. The V gene lost 0 bases and the J gene lost 2 bases, with 9 bases spanning the gap. Germline CDR1 reads SGHDT; CDR2 reads YYEEEE. This CDR3 region has 14 residues. CDR3: CASSLAWGTYEQYF. CDR3 sequence (DNA): TGTGCCAGCAGCTTGGCATGGGGAACCTACGAGCAGTACTTC.

Details on this clone: The sample carries other DNA sequences with the same CDR3. The J gene is TRBJ1-5, the V gene TRBV27; D uncertain. The CDR3 consists of 14 residues. V lost 3 bases and J lost 3, with 9 bases in between. Germline V gives CDR1 MNHEY, CDR2 SMNVEV (reference sequence). The CDR3 DNA reads TGTGCCAGCAGTTTGCGTCAGTTCAATCAGCCCCAGCATTTT. It translates to CASSLRQFNQPQHF.

The CDR3 sequence: CASCRDTEAFF. CDR3 nucleotide sequence: TGTGCCAGCTGTAGGGACACTGAAGCTTTCTTT. The V gene is TRBV6-5, the J gene TRBJ1-1, with D uncertain. Germline loops: CDR1 MNHEY, CDR2 SVGAGI. The CDR3 contains 11 residues. Trimming cost V 8 bases and J 3 bases, with 7 bases left between them.

On this clone itself: This specimen includes other DNA sequences encoding the same CDR3. The chain links TRBV24-1 to TRBJ2-3, with 7 bases identical to TRBD1. There are 15 residues in the CDR3. Looked up from germline, CDR1 is KGHDR and CDR2 is SFDVKD. With V trimmed by 3 bases and J by 1 base, 3 bases remained unmatched. Written as DNA, the CDR3 is TGTGCCACCAGTGATCCAGGACAGGGCACAGATACGCAGTATTTT. This sequence encodes CATSDPGQGTDTQYF.

The chain employs TRBV9 and TRBJ1-3; possible D gene TRBD1, 6 bases. V lost 7 bases and J 4 bases, leaving 12 bases between the germline ends. The CDR3 has 13 residues. The germline gives CDR1 SGDLS, CDR2 YYNGEE. The CDR3 spells CASGPGQGNTIYF. In nucleotides, the CDR3 is TGTGCCAGCGGGCCGGGACAAGGAAACACCATATATTTT.

V is TRBV18 and J is TRBJ2-1; 8 bases agree with TRBD1. The germline CDR1 and CDR2 sequences are KGHSH and LQKENI. The CDR3 loop spans 18 amino acids. With 3 bases clipped from V and 6 bases from J, the junction kept 16 bases outside the gene matches. The CDR3 here is CASSPLPTTGGSTNEQFF. The DNA for the CDR3 is TGTGCCAGCTCACCCCTACCCACAACAGGGGGATCGACCAATGAGCAGTTCTTC. The variable domain in full, with the rest retrieved from reference TRBV18 and TRBJ2-1, is NAGVMQNPRHLVRRRGQEARLRCSPMKGHSHVYWYRQLPEEGLKFMVYLQKENIIDESGMPKERFSAEFPKEGPSILRIQQVVRGDSAAYFCASSPLPTTGGSTNEQFFGPGTRLTVL.

There are a few counts of this clone. The V and J genes are TRBV29-1 and TRBJ2-7; perhaps TRBD1 as D (5 bases). CDR3 length: 12 amino acids. V was clipped by 3 bases and J by 3 bases, with 9 bases between them. CDR1 and CDR2 (germline): SQVTM, ANQGSEA. This CDR3 is CSVEGLDYEQYF. The CDR3 DNA follows: TGCAGCGTTGAGGGGCTCGACTACGAGCAGTACTTC.

In its sample, this clone was seen a few times. The gene calls are TRBV3-1 (or the pseudogene TRBV3-2) and TRBJ1-1; TRBD1 matches 10 bases. The V and J ends lost 0 bases and 0 bases, in that order; junction bases with no gene match: 4. Germline V gene sequence: CDR1 LGHDT, CDR2 YNNKEL (reference sequence). This CDR3 comprises 17 residues. CDR3 in DNA: TGTGCCAGCAGCCAAGACGCCGGGACAGGGGTGAACACTGAAGCTTTCTTT. Translation gives CASSQDAGTGVNTEAFF.

The chain combines TRBV4-2 with TRBJ1-5, with D hard to call. Germline V lookup: CDR1 LGHNA, CDR2 YNFKEQ. V was clipped by 0 bases and J by 3 bases, with 12 bases between them. CDR3 length: 16 residues. In DNA, the CDR3 is TGTGCCAGCAGCCAAGAGCCCAAGGAGTCCAATCAGCCCCAGCATTTT. Amino acids: CASSQEPKESNQPQHF.

This chain uses TRBV27 with TRBJ2-7; TRBD2 matches at 13 bases. The CDR3 is 21 amino acids. J gave up 2 bases and V 5 bases, and 21 bases lay outside the gene matches. Germline assignment: CDR1 MNHEY and CDR2 SMNVEV (reference sequence). The CDR3 nucleotides read TGTGCCAGCAGTAAACAGGGGACCCAAGGACTAGCGGGGGATCCTCCCTACGAGCAGTACTTC. Amino acid sequence: CASSKQGTQGLAGDPPYEQYF.

In its sample, this clone was seen once. V is TRBV19 and J is TRBJ2-1, with D unresolved. CDR3 length equals 11 residues. CDR1 is LNHDA, CDR2 SQIVND, per germline (reference sequence). V lost 3 bases to trimming and J lost 10 bases, with 7 bases between them. The CDR3 DNA is TGTGCCAGTAGTATTGACGGGGAGCAGTTCTTC. It codes for CASSIDGEQFF.

The gene calls are TRBV7-8 and TRBJ2-5; 7 nucleotides line up with TRBD1. V was pared by 5 bases and J by 1 base, with 10 bases of the junction left unmatched. This CDR3 has 16 amino acids. Germline CDR1 is SGHVS and CDR2 is FQNEAQ. The CDR3 spells CASSLNQGEGQETQYF. CDR3 DNA: TGTGCCAGCAGCCTTAACCAGGGGGAAGGCCAAGAGACCCAGTACTTC.

This chain uses TRBV28 with TRBJ2-5, with TRBD2 as a possible D gene (6 bases). The ends were cut back, 8 bases at V and 2 bases at J, with 18 bases in the middle. The CDR3 covers 15 residues. Germline V lookup: CDR1 MDHEN, CDR2 SYDVKM. The CDR3 nucleotides are TGTGCCAGCCTGGAGGCGGGGAGGCGGCAAGAGACCCAGTACTTC. This translates into CASLEAGRRQETQYF.

This chain links TRBV4-3 with TRBJ1-4, with a possible D match to TRBD1 (6 bases). Germline assignment: CDR1 LGHNA and CDR2 YSLEER. V lost 0 bases, J lost 1 base, and 21 bases lay in between. CDR3 length: 20 residues. The CDR3 loop reads CASSQEGGAAGVLTNEKLFF. In DNA form, the CDR3 reads TGCGCCAGCAGCCAAGAGGGGGGGGCGGCAGGGGTTTTAACTAATGAAAAACTGTTTTTT.

This clone appeared once. The genes are TRBV6-5 and TRBJ2-1; TRBD2 matches at 13 bases. V shed 7 bases, J shed 7 bases, and the junction held 7 bases outside the gene matches. Per germline, CDR1 MNHEY and CDR2 SVGAGI. CDR3 length: 15 residues. The CDR3 DNA is TGTGCCAGCACTTTACTAGCGGGGGGGGAGAATGAGCAGTTCTTC. It encodes CASTLLAGGENEQFF.

A few counts support this clone. The chain couples TRBV20-1 to TRBJ2-7; D is possibly TRBD2 (6 bases). V was shortened by 4 bases and J by 4 bases, with 8 bases between the two germline ends. CDR3 length: 11 residues. Per the germline V gene, CDR1 is DFQATT and CDR2 is SNEGSKA (reference sequence). The DNA of the CDR3 is TGCAGTGCTAAGACTAGTTACGAGCAGTACTTC. Protein: CSAKTSYEQYF.

The chain employs TRBV27 and TRBJ1-2; D remains ambiguous. The ends were cut back, 2 bases at V and 2 bases at J, with 12 bases in the middle. The germline V gene encodes CDR1 MNHEY and CDR2 SMNVEV (reference sequence). The CDR3 contains 15 residues. CDR3 DNA: TGTGCCAGCAGTTTAACCGCTCCGCAGAACTATGGCTACACCTTC. Translated: CASSLTAPQNYGYTF.

CDR3 sequence reads: CASSGPRRRGQGRELAFF. The CDR3 DNA is TGTGCCAGCAGTGGGCCCCGGCGGCGGGGACAGGGTCGCGAATTAGCTTTCTTT. This rearrangement joins TRBV28 to TRBJ1-1; 9 nucleotides agree with TRBD1. V gave up 5 bases and J gave up 10 bases; unmatched junction bases: 23. Germline V gene sequence: CDR1 MDHEN, CDR2 SYDVKM. This CDR3 contains 18 residues.

This chain connects TRBV5-1 to TRBJ2-1, with 10 bases fitting TRBD1. CDR3 length: 14 residues. J lost 9 bases, V lost 1 base, and 4 bases had no gene match. Germline V gene lookup returns CDR1 SGHRS and CDR2 YFSETQ. CDR3 residues: CASSLRGDRGEQFF. CDR3 nucleotide sequence: TGCGCCAGCAGCTTGAGGGGGGACAGGGGTGAGCAGTTCTTC.

The rearrangement joins TRBV12-3 or TRBV12-4 to TRBJ2-4, with D maybe TRBD1 (6 bases). V lost 7 bases, J lost 5 bases, and 12 bases lay in between. The CDR3 spans 13 residues. The CDR3 bases are TGTGCCAGCAACCGGGACATAGAAAACATTCAGTACTTC. As protein: CASNRDIENIQYF.

This chain uses TRBV19 with TRBJ2-2; 8 nucleotides line up with TRBD1. The CDR3 runs to 14 residues. The V gene's germline CDR1 is LNHDA and CDR2 SQIVND (reference sequence). V lost 11 bases to trimming and J lost 0 bases; unmatched junction nucleotides: 5. The chain's CDR3 is CAGRQGSNTGELFF. In nucleotides, the CDR3 is TGTGCCGGAAGACAGGGGTCGAACACCGGGGAGCTGTTTTTT.

A remark on this clone: Within the sample, other DNA sequences also encode this same CDR3. This chain uses TRBV19 with TRBJ1-1; D call uncertain. V was cut by 3 bases and J by 1 base, with 3 bases left in between. This CDR3 region has 12 residues. The germline V gene has CDR1 LNHDA and CDR2 SQIVND (reference sequence). CDR3 protein: CASSIGNTEAFF. DNA for the CDR3: TGTGCCAGTAGTATCGGGAACACTGAAGCTTTCTTT.

This chain connects TRBV11-2 to TRBJ2-5, with D maybe TRBD1 (5 bases). Germline V gene lookup returns CDR1 SGHAT and CDR2 FQNNGV. Trimming pared 1 base from V and 4 bases from J, leaving 10 bases between. This CDR3 has 14 amino acids. CDR3 sequence reads: CASSLGTSLETQYF. CDR3 DNA: TGTGCCAGCAGCTTAGGGACAAGCTTAGAGACCCAGTACTTC.

In this sample, this clone turned up once. The CDR3 sequence is CASSRGSPNYGYTF. The CDR3 DNA is TGTGCCAGCAGTCGGGGGTCTCCTAACTATGGCTACACCTTC. The chain couples TRBV2 to TRBJ1-2; perhaps TRBD1 as D (5 bases). Per the germline V gene, CDR1 is SNHLY and CDR2 is FYNNEI. V was cut by 5 bases and J by 0 bases, with 10 bases left in between. CDR3 size: 14 residues.

V and J are TRBV19 and TRBJ1-5, with D possibly TRBD1 on 5 matching bases. This CDR3 comprises 13 residues. The V gene's germline CDR1 is LNHDA and CDR2 SQIVND (reference sequence). The germline V and J ends were trimmed by 6 bases and 5 bases, with 11 bases remaining between them. The CDR3: CASRRQNYQPQHF. The CDR3 DNA reads TGTGCCAGTAGGAGACAGAACTATCAGCCCCAGCATTTT.

The J gene is TRBJ2-5, the V gene TRBV28, with 8 bases that match TRBD2. The CDR3 is made up of 14 amino acids. J gave up 5 bases and V 6 bases, and 8 bases lay outside the gene matches. Germline assignment: CDR1 MDHEN and CDR2 SYDVKM. The CDR3 loop reads CASSSTGGAETQYF. The CDR3 DNA sequence: TGTGCCAGCAGCTCCACGGGAGGGGCTGAGACCCAGTACTTC.

This clone was counted a single time. CDR3 sequence: CASKTGDKQPQHF. For the CDR3, the DNA is TGTGCCAGCAAAACAGGGGATAAGCAGCCCCAGCATTTT. The chain has TRBV12-3 or TRBV12-4 and TRBJ1-5, with 7 bases matching TRBD1. The CDR3 loop spans 13 amino acids. The ends lost 7 bases at V and 7 bases at J; junction bases unmatched: 7.

V gene TRBV5-4 combines with J gene TRBJ2-7; TRBD1 might be the D (5 bases). Trimming left V 0 bases short and J 2 bases short, with 6 bases between. CDR3 size: 13 residues. Per the germline V gene, CDR1 is SGHNT and CDR2 is YYREEE (reference sequence). The CDR3 reads CASSLAGPYEQYF. DNA for the CDR3: TGTGCCAGCAGCTTGGCAGGGCCCTACGAGCAGTACTTC.

This sequence joins TRBV9 and TRBJ1-3; D is ambiguous. Germline CDR1 reads SGDLS; CDR2 reads YYNGEE. The CDR3 consists of 14 residues. V was trimmed by 3 bases and J by 4 bases, leaving 11 bases between them. The DNA for the CDR3 is TGTGCCAGCAGCGGAGGGATTCTCGGAAACACCATATATTTT. The encoded protein is CASSGGILGNTIYF.

The genes are TRBV18 and TRBJ2-2; D is uncertain. The CDR3 totals 14 residues. Germline lookup yields CDR1 KGHSH and CDR2 LQKENI. V was cut by 5 bases and J by 1 base, with 8 bases left in between. CDR3 loop: CASSVDLNTGELFF. Written as DNA, the CDR3 is TGTGCCAGCTCAGTGGACCTGAACACCGGGGAGCTGTTTTTT. Supplemented by reference TRBV18 and TRBJ2-2, the full variable domain reads NAGVMQNPRHLVRRRGQEARLRCSPMKGHSHVYWYRQLPEEGLKFMVYLQKENIIDESGMPKERFSAEFPKEGPSILRIQQVVRGDSAAYFCASSVDLNTGELFFGEGSRLTVL.